This paragraph reports one T cell receptor beta chain. This clonotype was observed many times. Its antigen remains undetermined. Per-base qualities were not stored, and no clone one base away is much larger. The data were taken from a study of regulatory T cells in long-lasting Graves disease (dated by TCRdb to the early 2020s). At the level of the whole study: In the newly diagnosed Graves' disease group, patients had been taking antithyroid drugs for less than 3 months. Peripheral blood TCR sequencing and RNA sequencing compared persistent Graves' disease patients with newly diagnosed Graves' disease patients. The study was registered as a clinical trial and conducted in China. A total of 33 samples underwent TCR sequencing, from some 13 patients with persistent Graves' disease and approximately 20 patients with newly diagnosed Graves' disease. Results the study describes overall, beyond this receptor: Compared with newly diagnosed patients, persistent Graves' disease patients had lower TCR Shannon entropy and fewer highly expanded clones, which suggests clonal expansion. TRBV28, TRBJ1-2 and TRBJ2-5 were preferentially used in persistent disease, while TRBV20-1 and TRBJ2-1 were favored in newly diagnosed disease. The study examined only peripheral blood because the primary lesion, thyroid tissue, could not be accessed. The authors acknowledged the small sample size as a limitation that may reduce accuracy. Sequencing and analysis were limited to the TCR beta chain. A larger number of public clonotypes was shared among persistent patients (over 2,500) than among newly diagnosed patients (approximately 1,000).

Per the publication, the time point label means: newly diagnosed GD, antithyroid drugs for less than 3 months. RNA was extracted from PBMCs in TRIzol for both TCR sequencing and RNA sequencing. The diagnosis of Graves' disease followed American Thyroid Association guidelines. Recruitment of patients was carried out at an endocrinology department in Xi'an, China. From each patient, 8 to 10 milliliters of peripheral blood was collected into an EDTA anticoagulant tube. Ficoll Paque Plus density gradient separation was used to isolate PBMCs, and no further T cell sorting was done. An Agilent 2100 Bioanalyzer and agarose gel were used to check RNA quality, while a NanoDrop 2000 measured RNA concentration. The junction shows trimming of 5 bases on V and 5 bases on J, plus 13 bases between the germline ends. The germline V gene provides CDR1 SGHRS and CDR2 YFSETQ. There are 13 amino acids in the CDR3, from cysteine to phenylalanine inclusive. Of the read, only the CDR3 DNA is kept; its 39 bases are in frame from base 1.

Libraries came from multiplex PCR. Reads for this sample came from an Illumina HiSeq 4000. iRepertoire HTBI primers and Arm-PCR amplification of CDR3 regions were used to construct TCR beta libraries. PCR products were gel purified before sequencing. The original pipeline was this. Gene usage analysis of CDR3 amino acid clonotypes used the 62 TRBV and some 13 TRBJ segments found across samples. COPE and FqMerger were used to merge filtered high-quality paired reads into contigs. Contigs were aligned with BLAST to IMGT TRBV, TRBD and TRBJ reference genes, and CDR3 was defined per IMGT. Clonotypes above 0.1% frequency were classified as highly expanded clones. Shannon entropy served as the measure of repertoire diversity, while the Gini coefficient captured V-J evenness. A clonotype found in more than one individual was treated as public. TCRdb ran its own pipeline on the public reads, namely fastp trimming at Q25 and MiXCR clone calling, and kept in-frame beta chains. Every distinct CDR3 protein forms one entry, paired with its most common genes and DNA. These V and J calls are TCRdb output, not the study's own analysis. The sample records 510,000 or so distinct CDR3 sequences, 12% of which are singletons. In total, the top ten clones hold roughly 8.9% of the sample.

The same data also contributed to another study, on T cells in Graves' hyperthyroidism and ophthalmopathy. The second paper states: Graves' hyperthyroidism was defined as stable when no progression to ophthalmopathy occurred over 18 months of follow-up. Hyperthyroidism patients were newly diagnosed, with disease duration under 2 months, and aged 18 to 65 years. Exclusion was applied to patients with uncontrolled infections, other autoimmune diseases, pregnancy or lactation. Diagnoses relied on clinical symptoms, serum thyroxine and TRAb, thyroid ultrasound and orbital computed tomography. The first round of RT-PCR for the TCR CDR3 was performed with the HTBI primer set and the Qiagen OneStep RT-PCR kit. Most expanded thyroid clonotypes (frequency above 0.001) were also found in blood, which suggests that blood repertoires may mirror thyroid immune responses. A 13 V-J signature model separated ophthalmopathy from stable hyperthyroidism, with about 88% sensitivity and roughly 82% specificity in cross-validation and 80%/75% in testing. During validation, the model predicted progression to ophthalmopathy a median of approximately 6.5 months ahead of onset, with approximately 71% sensitivity and 72.22% specificity. A discovery cohort of roughly 100 patients, 43 with Graves' ophthalmopathy and more than 55 with stable Graves' hyperthyroidism, was used to find distinguishing TCR V-J signatures. An independent validation cohort of under 20 hyperthyroidism patients and approximately 16 patients who later progressed to ophthalmopathy tested prospective prediction of ophthalmopathy. The 100 discovery patients were randomly split 7:3 into training and test sets. Thyroid tissue and blood T-cell repertoires from more than 5 Graves' hyperthyroidism patients were also compared in the study. After blood sampling, hyperthyroidism patients were treated with methimazole at a starting dose of 30 mg daily, and ophthalmopathy patients were treated with high-dose intravenous methylprednisolone. Libraries were constructed in a second round of multiplex PCR, after which size selection and purification were performed. The libraries were sequenced on an Illumina HiSeq2000 using paired-end 100 bp reads. SOAPnuke was used to process the raw data, throwing out any read that contained adapters or uncalled bases, had a mean Phred below 15, or lacked an exact constant-primer or identifier match. High-quality paired reads were merged with COPE v1.2.5, and unique nucleotide sequences were defined as clonotypes. Clonotypes were aligned to IMGT TRBV, TRBD and TRBJ reference segments using MiTCR v1.1. Only V-J combinations with frequency above 0.0001, covering about 99% of repertoires, were analysed. The TCS score was defined as F50 (clonal expansion) divided by E x V (chaos), with BLOSUM62-based TCRdist calculated between CDR3 peptides within each V-J. Welch's t-statistics and random forest reduced fewer than 600 V-J features to fewer than 15, which were used in a naive Bayes classifier (R e1071). Sample size was not statistically predetermined, and blinding of investigators to group allocation was not performed. The paper reports TCR Vbeta CDR3 sequencing of some 140 peripheral blood samples: approximately 41 ophthalmopathy, under 85 hyperthyroidism and some 17 progressor patients.

The receptor was isolated from a woman aged 30 to 39 with Graves disease. Donor details come from another sample of the same person, matched by shared clones. The sequences come from peripheral blood mononuclear cells (PBMCs), collected at new diagnosis, from a patient treated with antithyroid drugs. The V and J genes are TRBV5-1 and TRBJ2-5; the D gene is not confidently resolved. Here the CDR3 is given as CASRRSGHETQYF. At the DNA level, the sequence is TGCGCCAGCAGGAGGAGTGGGCACGAGACCCAGTACTTC.